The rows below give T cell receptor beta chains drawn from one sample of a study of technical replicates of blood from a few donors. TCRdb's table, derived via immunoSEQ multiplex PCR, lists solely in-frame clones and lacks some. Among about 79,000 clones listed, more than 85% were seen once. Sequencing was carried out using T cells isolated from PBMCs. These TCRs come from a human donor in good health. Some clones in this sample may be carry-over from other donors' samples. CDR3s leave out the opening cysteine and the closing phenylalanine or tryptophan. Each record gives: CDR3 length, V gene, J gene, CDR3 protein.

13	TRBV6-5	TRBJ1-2	ASSFEGVGNYGYT
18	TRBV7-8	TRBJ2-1	ASSYSALAPAPSGYNEQF
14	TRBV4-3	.	ASSQDLGEGGYEQY
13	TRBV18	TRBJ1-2	ASSRGGRPNYGYT
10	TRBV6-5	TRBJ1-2	ASMRGTGGYT
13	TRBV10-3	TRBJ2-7	AISESRTPSYEQY
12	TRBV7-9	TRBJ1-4	ASSLTPLNEKLF
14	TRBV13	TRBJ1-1	ASSQGPGVLGTEAF
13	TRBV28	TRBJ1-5	ASSWDREDDQPQH
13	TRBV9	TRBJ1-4	ASSGGRVTNEKLF
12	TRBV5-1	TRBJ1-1	ASSLSGGNTEAF
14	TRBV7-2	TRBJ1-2	ASSLAAGGVNYGYT
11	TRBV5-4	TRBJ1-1	ASSFGRNTEAF
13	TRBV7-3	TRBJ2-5	ASSLLAGEGETQY
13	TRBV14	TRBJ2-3	ASSSLASSTDTQY